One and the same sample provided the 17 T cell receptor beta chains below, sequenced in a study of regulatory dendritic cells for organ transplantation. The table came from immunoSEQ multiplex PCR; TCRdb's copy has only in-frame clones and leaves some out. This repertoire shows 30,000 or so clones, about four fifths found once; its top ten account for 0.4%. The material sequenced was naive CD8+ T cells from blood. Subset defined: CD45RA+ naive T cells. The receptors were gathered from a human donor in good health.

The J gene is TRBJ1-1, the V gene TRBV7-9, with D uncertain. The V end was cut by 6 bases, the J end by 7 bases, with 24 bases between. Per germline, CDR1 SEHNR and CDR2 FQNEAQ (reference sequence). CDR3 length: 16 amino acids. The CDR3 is CASRTGGLGLMDEAFF. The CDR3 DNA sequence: TGTGCCAGCAGGACCGGAGGGTTAGGCTTGATGGATGAAGCTTTCTTT. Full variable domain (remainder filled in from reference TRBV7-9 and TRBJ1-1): DTGVSQNPRHKITKRGQNVTFRCDPISEHNRLYWYRQTLGQGPEFLTYFQNEAQLEKSRLLSDRFSAERPKGSFSTLEIQRTEQGDSAMYLCASRTGGLGLMDEAFFGQGTRLTVV.

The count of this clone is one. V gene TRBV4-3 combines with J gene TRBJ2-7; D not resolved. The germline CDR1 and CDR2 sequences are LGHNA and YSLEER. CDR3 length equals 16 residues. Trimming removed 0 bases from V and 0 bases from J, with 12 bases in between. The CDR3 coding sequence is TGCGCCAGCAGCCAAGACTATGGAGACGGCTCCTACGAGCAGTACTTC. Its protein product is CASSQDYGDGSYEQYF.

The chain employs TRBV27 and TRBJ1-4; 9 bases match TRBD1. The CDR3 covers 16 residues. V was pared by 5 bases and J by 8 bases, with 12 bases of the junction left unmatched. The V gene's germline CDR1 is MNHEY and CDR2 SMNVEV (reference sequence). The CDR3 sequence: CASSTMGQGGVEKLFF. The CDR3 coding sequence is TGTGCCAGCAGTACCATGGGACAGGGCGGAGTGGAAAAACTGTTTTTT.

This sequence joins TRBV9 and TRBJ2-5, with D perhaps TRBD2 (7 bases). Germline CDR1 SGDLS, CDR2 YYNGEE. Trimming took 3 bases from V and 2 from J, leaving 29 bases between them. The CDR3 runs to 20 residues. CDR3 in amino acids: CASSAGLLGGGVRKQETQYF. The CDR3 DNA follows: TGTGCCAGCAGCGCAGGCCTCTTGGGGGGGGGCGTAAGGAAGCAAGAGACCCAGTACTTC.

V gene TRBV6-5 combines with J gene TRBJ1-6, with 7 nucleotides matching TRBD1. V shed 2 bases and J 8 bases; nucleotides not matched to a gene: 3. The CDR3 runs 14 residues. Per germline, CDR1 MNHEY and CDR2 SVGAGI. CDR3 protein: CASSYKQGYSPLHF. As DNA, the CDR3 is TGTGCCAGCAGTTACAAACAGGGGTATTCACCCCTCCACTTT.

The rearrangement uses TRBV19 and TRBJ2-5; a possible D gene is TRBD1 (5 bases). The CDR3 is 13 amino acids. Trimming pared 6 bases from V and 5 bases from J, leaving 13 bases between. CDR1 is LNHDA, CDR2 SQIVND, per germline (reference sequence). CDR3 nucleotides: TGTGCCAGTAGCGACACAGGAGAGGAGACCCAGTACTTC. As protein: CASSDTGEETQYF.

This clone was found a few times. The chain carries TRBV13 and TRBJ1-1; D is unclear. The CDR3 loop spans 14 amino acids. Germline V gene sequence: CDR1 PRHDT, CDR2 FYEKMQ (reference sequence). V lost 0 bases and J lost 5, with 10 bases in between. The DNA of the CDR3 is TGTGCCAGCAGCTTAGGGCTTGGGAGGACTGAAGCTTTCTTT. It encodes CASSLGLGRTEAFF.

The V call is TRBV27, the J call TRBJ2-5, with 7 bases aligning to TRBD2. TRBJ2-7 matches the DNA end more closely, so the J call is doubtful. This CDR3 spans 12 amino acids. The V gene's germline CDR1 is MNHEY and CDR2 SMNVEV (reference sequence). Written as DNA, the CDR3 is TGTGCCAGCAGTTTTGGGGGGGACGAGCAGTACTTC. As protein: CASSFGGDEQYF.

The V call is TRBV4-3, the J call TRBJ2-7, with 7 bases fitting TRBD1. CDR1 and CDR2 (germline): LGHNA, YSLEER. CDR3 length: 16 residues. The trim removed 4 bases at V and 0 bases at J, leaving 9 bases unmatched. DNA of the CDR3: TGCGCCAGCAGCCCAGACCCCGGGACAGACTCCTACGAGCAGTACTTC. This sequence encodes CASSPDPGTDSYEQYF.

In DNA, the CDR3 is TGTGCCAGCAGCACAGGGGGCAACTATGGCTACACCTTC. Translation gives CASSTGGNYGYTF. The chain recombines TRBV27 with TRBJ1-2; TRBD1 matches 9 bases. The V segment lost 6 bases and the J segment 2 bases; nucleotides outside the gene matches: 1. CDR1 and CDR2 (germline): MNHEY, SMNVEV (reference sequence). There are 13 residues in the CDR3.

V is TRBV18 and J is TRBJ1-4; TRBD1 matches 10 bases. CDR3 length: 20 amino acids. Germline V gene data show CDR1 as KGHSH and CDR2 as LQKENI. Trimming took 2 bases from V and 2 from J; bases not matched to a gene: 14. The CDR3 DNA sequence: TGTGCCAGCTCACCAAACCCGGGACAGGGGATACGAGGGACTAATGAAAAACTGTTTTTT. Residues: CASSPNPGQGIRGTNEKLFF.

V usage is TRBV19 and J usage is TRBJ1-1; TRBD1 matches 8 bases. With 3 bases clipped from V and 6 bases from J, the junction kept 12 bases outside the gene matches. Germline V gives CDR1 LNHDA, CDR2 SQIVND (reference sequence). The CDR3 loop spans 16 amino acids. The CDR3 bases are TGTGCCAGTAGTATTGGTCGGTCGACAGGGGAGCCTGAAGCTTTCTTT. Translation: CASSIGRSTGEPEAFF.

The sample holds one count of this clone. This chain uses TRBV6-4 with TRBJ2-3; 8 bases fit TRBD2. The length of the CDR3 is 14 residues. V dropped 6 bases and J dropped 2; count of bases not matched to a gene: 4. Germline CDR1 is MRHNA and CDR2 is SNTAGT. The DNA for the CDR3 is TGTGCCAGCAGCCCGACTAGCGTCACAGATACGCAGTATTTT. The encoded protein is CASSPTSVTDTQYF.

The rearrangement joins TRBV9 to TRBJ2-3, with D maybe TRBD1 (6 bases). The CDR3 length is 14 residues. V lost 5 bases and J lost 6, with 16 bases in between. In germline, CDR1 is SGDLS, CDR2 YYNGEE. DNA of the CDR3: TGTGCCAGCAGAGAGGGACACCTAAGGGATACGCAGTATTTT. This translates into CASREGHLRDTQYF.

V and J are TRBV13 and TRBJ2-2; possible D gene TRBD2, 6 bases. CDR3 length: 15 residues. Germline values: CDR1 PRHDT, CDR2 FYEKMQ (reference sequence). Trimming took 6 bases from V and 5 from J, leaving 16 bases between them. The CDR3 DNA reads TGTGCCAGCAGTGGTTCCGGGGGAGAAACCGGGGAGCTGTTTTTT. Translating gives CASSGSGGETGELFF.

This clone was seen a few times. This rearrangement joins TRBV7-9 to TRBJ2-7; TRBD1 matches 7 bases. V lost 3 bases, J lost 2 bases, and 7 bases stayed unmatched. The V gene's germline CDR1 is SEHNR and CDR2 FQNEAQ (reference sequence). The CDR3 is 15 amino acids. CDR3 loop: CASSFGTAKPYEQYF. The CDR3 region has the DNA TGTGCCAGCAGCTTCGGGACAGCGAAACCCTACGAGCAGTACTTC. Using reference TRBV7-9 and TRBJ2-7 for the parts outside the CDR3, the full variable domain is DTGVSQNPRHKITKRGQNVTFRCDPISEHNRLYWYRQTLGQGPEFLTYFQNEAQLEKSRLLSDRFSAERPKGSFSTLEIQRTEQGDSAMYLCASSFGTAKPYEQYFGPGTRLTVT.

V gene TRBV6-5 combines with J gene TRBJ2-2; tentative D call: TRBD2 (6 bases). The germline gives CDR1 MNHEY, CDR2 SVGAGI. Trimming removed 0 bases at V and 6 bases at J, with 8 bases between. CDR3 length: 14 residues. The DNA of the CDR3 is TGTGCCAGCAGTTACTCGCGGGGCGCCGGGGAGCTGTTTTTT. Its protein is CASSYSRGAGELFF.